This T cell receptor (beta chain) is from a study of shared clonotypes between healthy human individuals. About the study: For every donor, three CD4 naive, three CD4 memory, two CD8 naive and one CD8 memory plates were used.

Of note for this clone: The antigen remains unidentified.

The naive CD8 subset, CD45RO-negative cells positively selected for CCR7, excluded terminally differentiated effector memory CD45RA+ cells. Study-level results: Clonotypes which were not shared had lower generation probabilities than clonotypes that all four donors shared. The study found roughly 5.3% of naive CD4 clonotypes shared across a handful of donors.

The V gene's germline CDR1 is MNHEY and CDR2 SMNVEV (reference sequence). CDR3 length equals 16 residues. Trimming stripped 0 bases from V and 3 bases from J, with 15 bases between. The assay was run at deep level. Here immunoSEQ multiplex PCR was the method, and the copy in TCRdb shows in-frame clones only, minus some. The profile covers nearly 600,000 clones, with around 95% appearing a single time and 0.11% taken by the ten largest. Sequencing used naive CD8+ T cells sorted from blood. The chain combines TRBV27 with TRBJ2-7, with D tentatively TRBD2 (7 bases). This receptor was obtained from a woman between 25 and 40 years old in good health. CDR3 DNA sequence: TGTGCCAGCAGTTTATCGCCGGCGGGGGCAAACTACGAGCAGTACTTC. This encodes CASSLSPAGANYEQYF.